The 4 T cell receptor beta chains below were found in one sample sequenced in a study of identifying expanded T cells in peripheral blood. Assay used: immunoSEQ multiplex PCR; TCRdb lists only in-frame clones, some missing. The profile shows approximately 58,000 clones, about four fifths of them singletons. Source material: blood. Source of these receptors: a person aged 18-69 years in good health.

The chain employs TRBV27 and TRBJ1-5; tentative D call: TRBD1 (5 bases). This CDR3 region has 13 residues. Germline assignment: CDR1 MNHEY and CDR2 SMNVEV (reference sequence). V lost 6 bases to trimming and J lost 6 bases, with 12 bases between them. The CDR3 is CASSQRGTQPQHF. The DNA for the CDR3 is TGTGCCAGCAGCCAAAGGGGAACTCAGCCCCAGCATTTT.

The CDR3 protein is CSARDGAKLYV. The CDR3, as DNA: TGCAGTGCTAGAGATGGAGCCAAACTTTACGTC. The chain joins TRBV20-1 to TRBJ2-7; no firm D call. The CDR3 totals 11 residues. The ends were cut back, 0 bases at V and 13 bases at J, with 13 bases in the middle. Germline-derived CDR1 and CDR2 are DFQATT and SNEGSKA (reference sequence).

The chain combines TRBV11-3 with TRBJ2-1, with D possibly matching TRBD2 (7 bases). CDR1 and CDR2 from the germline V gene are SGHNT and YENEEA. Trimming stripped 4 bases from V and 2 bases from J, with 27 bases between. The CDR3 runs to 20 residues. The CDR3 DNA follows: TGTGCCAGCAGCTCAAGAGGGGGGGTAGCTGGAAACGTCGCCTACAATGAGCAGTTCTTC. Translation: CASSSRGGVAGNVAYNEQFF.

The rearrangement joins TRBV10-2 to TRBJ2-7, with TRBD2 identical over 11 bases. Trimming cost V 5 bases and J 0 bases; bases outside gene matches: 3. Germline CDR1 and CDR2: WSHSY and SAAADI. The CDR3 loop spans 15 amino acids. The CDR3 coding sequence is TGCGCCAGCAGTATAGCGGGGGGGCTCTCCTACGAGCAGTACGTC. Encoded protein: CASSIAGGLSYEQYV.